The T cell receptor beta chain under discussion was sequenced for a study of shared clonotypes between healthy human individuals. Germline loops: CDR1 MGHRA, CDR2 YSYEKL. The CDR3 spans 15 residues. V dropped 1 base and J dropped 9 bases, with 16 bases sitting between them. Notes on the study in general: In this cohort, only blood was sampled, and tissue repertoires likely differ.

Clones were read by immunoSEQ multiplex PCR, and TCRdb kept only the in-frame ones, dropping some. The data contain about 520,000 clones, about 85% of them singletons. As concerns this clone: Its antigen is currently unknown.

The TCR originated in a woman aged 40 to 55 in good health. Some clones in this sample may be carry-over from other donors' samples. The source material was PBMCs. The chain links TRBV4-1 to TRBJ2-4, with D uncertain. This CDR3 is CASSQGVLLWGIQYF. The CDR3 nucleotides are TGCGCCAGCAGCCAAGGTGTACTATTGTGGGGCATTCAGTACTTC.